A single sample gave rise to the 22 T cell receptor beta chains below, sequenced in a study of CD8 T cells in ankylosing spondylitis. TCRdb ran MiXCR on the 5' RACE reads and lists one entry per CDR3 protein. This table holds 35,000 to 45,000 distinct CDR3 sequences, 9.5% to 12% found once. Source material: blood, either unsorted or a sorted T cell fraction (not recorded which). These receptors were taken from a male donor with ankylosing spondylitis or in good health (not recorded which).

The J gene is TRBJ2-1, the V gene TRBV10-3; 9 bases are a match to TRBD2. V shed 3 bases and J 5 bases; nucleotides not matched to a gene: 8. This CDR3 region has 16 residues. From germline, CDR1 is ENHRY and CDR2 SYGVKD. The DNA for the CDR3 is TGTGCCATCAGTGAAATGTTAGCGGGGGCCCACAATGAGCAGTTCTTC. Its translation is CAISEMLAGAHNEQFF.

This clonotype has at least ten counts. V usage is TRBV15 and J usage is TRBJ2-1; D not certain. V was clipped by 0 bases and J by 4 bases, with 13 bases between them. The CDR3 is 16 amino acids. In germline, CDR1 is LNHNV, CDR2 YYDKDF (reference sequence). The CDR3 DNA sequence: TGTGCCACCAGCAGAGATTGGCCGGGCCGATACAATGAGCAGTTCTTC. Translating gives CATSRDWPGRYNEQFF. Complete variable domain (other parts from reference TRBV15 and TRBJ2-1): DAMVIQNPRYQVTQFGKPVTLSCSQTLNHNVMYWYQQKSSQAPKLLFHYYDKDFNNEADTPDNFQSRRPNTSFCFLDIRSPGLGDTAMYLCATSRDWPGRYNEQFFGPGTRLTVL.

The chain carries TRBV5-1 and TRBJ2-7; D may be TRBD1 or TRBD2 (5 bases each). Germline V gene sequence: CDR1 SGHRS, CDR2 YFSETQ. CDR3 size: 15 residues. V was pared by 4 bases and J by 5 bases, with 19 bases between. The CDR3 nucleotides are TGCGCCAGCAGCAGAGACGGACTCCTGGGGGACGAGCAGTACTTC. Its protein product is CASSRDGLLGDEQYF.

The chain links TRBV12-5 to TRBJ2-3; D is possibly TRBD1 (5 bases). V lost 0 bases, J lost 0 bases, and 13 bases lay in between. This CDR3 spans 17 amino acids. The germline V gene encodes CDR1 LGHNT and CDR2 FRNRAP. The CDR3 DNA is TGTGCTAGTGGTTTGGTAGATCCAGGGAAGAGCACAGATACGCAGTATTTT. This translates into CASGLVDPGKSTDTQYF.

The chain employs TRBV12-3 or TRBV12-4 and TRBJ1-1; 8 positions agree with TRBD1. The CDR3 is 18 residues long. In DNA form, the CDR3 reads TGTACCTGCAGTTTATTATCGCCAGGGGGCGAGGTATCCACTGAAGCTTTCTTT. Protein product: CTCSLLSPGGEVSTEAFF.

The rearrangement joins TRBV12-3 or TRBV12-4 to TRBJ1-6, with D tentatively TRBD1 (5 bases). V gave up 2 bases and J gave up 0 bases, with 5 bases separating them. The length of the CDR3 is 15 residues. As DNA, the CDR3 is TGTGCCAGCAGTTTAAGGGGCTCCTATAATTCACCCCTCCACTTT. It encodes CASSLRGSYNSPLHF.

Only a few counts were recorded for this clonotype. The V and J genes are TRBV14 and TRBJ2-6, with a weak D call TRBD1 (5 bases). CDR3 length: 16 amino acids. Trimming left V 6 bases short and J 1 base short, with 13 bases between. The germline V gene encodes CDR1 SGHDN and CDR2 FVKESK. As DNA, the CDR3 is TGTGCCAGCAGGGAAACAGGCCAATCTGGGGCCAACGTCCTGACTTTC. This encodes CASRETGQSGANVLTF.

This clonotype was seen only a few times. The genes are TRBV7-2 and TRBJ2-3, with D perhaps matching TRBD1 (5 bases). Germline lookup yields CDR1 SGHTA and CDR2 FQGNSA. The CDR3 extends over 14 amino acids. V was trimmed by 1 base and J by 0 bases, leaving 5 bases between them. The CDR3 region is CASSLDRSTDTQYF. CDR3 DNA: TGTGCCAGCAGCTTAGACAGGAGCACAGATACGCAGTATTTT.

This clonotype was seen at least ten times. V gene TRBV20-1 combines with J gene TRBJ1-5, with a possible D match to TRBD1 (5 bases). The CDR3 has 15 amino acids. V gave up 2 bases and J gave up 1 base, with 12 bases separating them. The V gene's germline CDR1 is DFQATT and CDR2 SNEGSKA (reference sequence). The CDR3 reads CSARRGWDSNQPQHF. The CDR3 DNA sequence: TGCAGTGCTAGACGCGGTTGGGACAGCAATCAGCCCCAGCATTTT.

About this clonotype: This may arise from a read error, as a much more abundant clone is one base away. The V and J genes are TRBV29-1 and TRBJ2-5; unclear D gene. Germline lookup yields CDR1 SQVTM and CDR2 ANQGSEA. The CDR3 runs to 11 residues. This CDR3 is CSIDHQEAQYF. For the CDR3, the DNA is TGCAGCATAGATCACCAAGAGGCCCAGTACTTC. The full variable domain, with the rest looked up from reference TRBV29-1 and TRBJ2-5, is SAVISQKPSRDICQRGTSLTIQCQVDSQVTMMFWYRQQPGQSLTLIATANQGSEATYESGFVIDKFPISRPNLTFSTLTVSNMSPEDSSIYLCSIDHQEAQYFGPGTRLLVL.

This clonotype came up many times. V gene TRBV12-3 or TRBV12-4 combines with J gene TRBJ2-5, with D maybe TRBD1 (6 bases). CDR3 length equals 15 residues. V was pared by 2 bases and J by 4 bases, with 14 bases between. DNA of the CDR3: TGTGCCAGCAGTTTAATTTTGGGGGCTGGAGAGACCCAGTACTTC. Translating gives CASSLILGAGETQYF.

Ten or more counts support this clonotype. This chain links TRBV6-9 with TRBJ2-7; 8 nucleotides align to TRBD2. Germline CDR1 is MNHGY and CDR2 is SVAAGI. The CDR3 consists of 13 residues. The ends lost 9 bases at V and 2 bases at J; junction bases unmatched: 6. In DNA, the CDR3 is TGTGCCAGGTCACTAGCGGTACCCTACGAGCAGTACTTC. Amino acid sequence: CARSLAVPYEQYF.

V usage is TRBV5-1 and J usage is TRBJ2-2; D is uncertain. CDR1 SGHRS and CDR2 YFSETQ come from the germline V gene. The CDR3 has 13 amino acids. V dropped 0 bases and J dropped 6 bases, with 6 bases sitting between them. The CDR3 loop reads CASSLEGAGELFF. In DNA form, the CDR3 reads TGCGCCAGCAGCTTGGAAGGCGCCGGGGAGCTGTTTTTT.

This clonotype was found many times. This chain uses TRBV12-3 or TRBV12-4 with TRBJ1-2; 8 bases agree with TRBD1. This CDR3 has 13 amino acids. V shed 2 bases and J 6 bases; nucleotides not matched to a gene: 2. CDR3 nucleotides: TGTGCCAGCAGTTTAAACAGGGGGGATGGCTACACCTTC. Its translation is CASSLNRGDGYTF.

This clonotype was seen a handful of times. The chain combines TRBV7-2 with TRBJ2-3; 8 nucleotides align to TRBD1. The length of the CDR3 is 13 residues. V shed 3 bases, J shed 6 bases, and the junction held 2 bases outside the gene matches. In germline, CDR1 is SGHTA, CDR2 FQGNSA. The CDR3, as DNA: TGTGCCAGCAGCTTCCAGGGGGCCGATACGCAGTATTTT. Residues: CASSFQGADTQYF.

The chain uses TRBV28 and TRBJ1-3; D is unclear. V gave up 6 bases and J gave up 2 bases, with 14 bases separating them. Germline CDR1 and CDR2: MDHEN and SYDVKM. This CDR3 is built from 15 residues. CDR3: CASSMGGKTGNTIYF. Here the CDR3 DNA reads TGTGCCAGCAGCATGGGAGGGAAAACTGGAAACACCATATATTTT. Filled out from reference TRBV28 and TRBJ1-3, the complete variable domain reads DVKVTQSSRYLVKRTGEKVFLECVQDMDHENMFWYRQDPGLGLRLIYFSYDVKMKEKGDIPEGYSVSREKKERFSLILESASTNQTSMYLCASSMGGKTGNTIYFGEGSWLTVV.

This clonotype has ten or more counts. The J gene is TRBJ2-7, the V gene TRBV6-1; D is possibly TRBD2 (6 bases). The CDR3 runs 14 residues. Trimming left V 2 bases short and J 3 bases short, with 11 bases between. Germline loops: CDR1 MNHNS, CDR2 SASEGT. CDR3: CASSEIGGDYEQYF. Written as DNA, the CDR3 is TGTGCCAGCAGTGAAATCGGGGGTGACTACGAGCAGTACTTC.

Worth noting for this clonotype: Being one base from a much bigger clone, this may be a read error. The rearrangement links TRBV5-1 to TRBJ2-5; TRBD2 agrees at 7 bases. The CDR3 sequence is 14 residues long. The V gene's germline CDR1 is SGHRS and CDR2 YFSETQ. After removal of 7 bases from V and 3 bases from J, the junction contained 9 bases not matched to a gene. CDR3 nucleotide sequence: TGCGCCAGCCGAGCGACTGGGACTAAAGAGACCCAGTACTTC. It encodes CASRATGTKETQYF.

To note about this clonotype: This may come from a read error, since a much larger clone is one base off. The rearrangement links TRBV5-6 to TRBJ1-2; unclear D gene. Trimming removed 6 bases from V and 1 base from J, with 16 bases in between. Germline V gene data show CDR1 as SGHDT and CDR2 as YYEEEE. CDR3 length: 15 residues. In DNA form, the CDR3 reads TGTGCCAGCACCTCTGTTTACGGAGTTAACTATGGCTACACCTTC. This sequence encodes CASTSVYGVNYGYTF.

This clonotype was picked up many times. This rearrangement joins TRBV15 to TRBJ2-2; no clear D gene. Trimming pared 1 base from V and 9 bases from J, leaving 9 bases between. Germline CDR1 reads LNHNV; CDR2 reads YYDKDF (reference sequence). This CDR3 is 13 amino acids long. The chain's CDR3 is CATSRGLSRELFF. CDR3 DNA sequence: TGTGCCACCAGCAGAGGATTATCTAGGGAGCTGTTTTTT.

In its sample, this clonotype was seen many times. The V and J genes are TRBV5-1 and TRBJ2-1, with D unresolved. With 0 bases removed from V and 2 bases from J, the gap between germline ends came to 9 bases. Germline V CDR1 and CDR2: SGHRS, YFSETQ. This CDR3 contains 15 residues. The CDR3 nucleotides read TGCGCCAGCAGCTTGGTACAAAACGCCTACAATGAGCAGTTCTTC. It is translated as CASSLVQNAYNEQFF.

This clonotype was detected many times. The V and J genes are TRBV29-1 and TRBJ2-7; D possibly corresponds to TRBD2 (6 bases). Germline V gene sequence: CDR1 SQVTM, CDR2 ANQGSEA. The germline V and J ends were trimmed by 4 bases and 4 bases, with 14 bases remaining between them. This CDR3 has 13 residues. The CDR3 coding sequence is TGCAGCGTTGTGGGACCCAGCGGGTACGAGCAGTACTTC. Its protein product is CSVVGPSGYEQYF.